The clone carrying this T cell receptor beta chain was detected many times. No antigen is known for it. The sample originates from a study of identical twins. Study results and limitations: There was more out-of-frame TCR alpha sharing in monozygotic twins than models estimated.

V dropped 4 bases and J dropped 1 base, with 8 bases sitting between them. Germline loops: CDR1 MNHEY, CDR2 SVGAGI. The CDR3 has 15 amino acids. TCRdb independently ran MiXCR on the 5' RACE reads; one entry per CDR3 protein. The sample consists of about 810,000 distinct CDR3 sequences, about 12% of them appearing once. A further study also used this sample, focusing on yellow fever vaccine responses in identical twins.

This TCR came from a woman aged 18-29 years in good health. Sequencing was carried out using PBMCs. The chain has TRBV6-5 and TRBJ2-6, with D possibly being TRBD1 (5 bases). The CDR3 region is CASSFQGSGANVLTF. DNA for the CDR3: TGTGCCAGCAGTTTCCAGGGATCTGGGGCCAACGTCCTGACTTTC.